This T cell receptor (beta chain) was captured by sequencing in a study of blood T cell repertoires in COVID-19. Study-wide background: Sites across the United States, Italy and Spain contributed samples from acute and convalescent COVID-19. PBMCs, B-cell-depleted T cells, or T cells provided the cDNA or gDNA that made up the material.

Under the authors' procedure: Quantification of nucleated cells was approximated via reference gene primer amplification. Sequencing used immunoSEQ multiplex PCR; TCRdb keeps in-frame clones, though not all of them. That table supplies the V and J calls and clone size; D and trimming were determined from the DNA. The sample yields 7,500 to 8,000 clones, roughly 88% seen once. Material for sequencing was peripheral blood. The clonotype comes from a woman aged 55-70 years with active COVID-19.

Here the CDR3 DNA reads TGTGCCAGCAGTTACCGGACAGGGGCCCTGTCGGATACGCAGTATTTT. This codes for CASSYRTGALSDTQYF. The V and J genes are TRBV6-2 or TRBV6-3 and TRBJ2-3; 9 positions match TRBD1. Losses at the gene ends were 2 bases for V and 6 bases for J; bases not matched to a gene: 9. The CDR3 covers 16 residues. Germline assignment: CDR1 MNHEY and CDR2 SVGEGT.